The 29 T cell receptor beta chains reported below all come from one sample, sequenced in a study of metastatic and nonmetastatic thyroid tumors. With MiXCR, TCRdb reprocessed the PCR reads. The table includes some 31,000 clones, 7% to 9% detected once. No patient had received any treatment before thyroid surgery. Sequenced input: blood. These receptors were obtained from a female donor with papillary thyroid cancer or a benign thyroid nodule (not recorded which). Some clones in this sample may be carry-over from other donors' samples.

This clone has ten or more counts. The CDR3 region is CASSSQGGGTEAFF. CDR3 DNA: TGTGCCAGCAGCTCACAGGGGGGTGGTACTGAAGCTTTCTTT. The chain uses TRBV7-3 and TRBJ1-1, with 8 bases aligning to TRBD1. Trimming removed 4 bases from V and 5 bases from J; junction bases left unmatched: 6. Germline CDR1 SGHTA, CDR2 FQGTGA. The CDR3 contains 14 residues.

This clone was counted many times. The chain is built from TRBV20-1 and TRBJ2-2; TRBD1 is a possible D gene (6 bases). Germline V lookup: CDR1 DFQATT, CDR2 SNEGSKA (reference sequence). The CDR3 spans 12 residues. Trimming shortened V by 6 bases and J by 7 bases, and 12 bases separated the two germline ends. The CDR3: CSAKKGVGELFF. The CDR3 DNA is TGCAGTGCGAAGAAGGGGGTCGGGGAGCTGTTTTTT.

This clone was recorded at least ten times. The V gene is TRBV7-2, the J gene TRBJ2-5; D might be TRBD1 or TRBD2, each matching 6 bases. Germline CDR1 is SGHTA and CDR2 is FQGNSA. This CDR3 region has 15 residues. Trimming shortened V by 1 base and J by 2 bases, and 11 bases separated the two germline ends. The CDR3 loop reads CASSLGGASQETQYF. CDR3 sequence (DNA): TGTGCCAGCAGCTTAGGGGGGGCCAGTCAAGAGACCCAGTACTTC.

This clone showed up many times. CDR3 nucleotides: TGCGCCAGCAGCGATGGAGCGGCGCTCTCTAGCACAGATACGCAGTATTTT. As protein: CASSDGAALSSTDTQYF. V usage is TRBV5-1 and J usage is TRBJ2-3; TRBD2 is a possible D gene (5 bases). This CDR3 has 17 amino acids. Deletions cut 4 bases from V and 0 bases from J, with 18 bases between. The V gene's germline CDR1 is SGHRS and CDR2 YFSETQ.

In its sample, this clone was seen a few times. A read error may be the cause here, since a much bigger clone is one base away. Additional DNA sequences in this sample encode the identical CDR3. This chain connects TRBV18 to TRBJ2-2, with D tentatively TRBD1 or TRBD2 (6 bases each). The CDR3 is made up of 15 amino acids. Per germline, CDR1 KGHSH and CDR2 LQKENI. CDR3 amino acids: CASSPSRGHDGELFF. DNA for the CDR3: TGCGCCAGCTCACCATCCCGGGGGCATGACGGGGAGCTGTTTTTT.

This clone came up many times. The chain combines TRBV7-9 with TRBJ1-6; no firm D call. The CDR3 runs to 14 residues. Germline CDR1 SEHNR, CDR2 FQNEAQ (reference sequence). Between the trimmed V and J ends, which lost 5 bases and 7 bases, there was a span of 12 bases. The CDR3 DNA sequence: TGTGCCAGCAGCATCGGACGCGAAAATTCACCCCTCCACTTT. The encoded protein is CASSIGRENSPLHF.

This clone appeared many times. This sequence joins TRBV7-2 and TRBJ1-4; the match to TRBD1 covers 9 bases. Germline values: CDR1 SGHTA, CDR2 FQGNSA. This CDR3 has 16 amino acids. The ends lost 4 bases at V and 8 bases at J; junction bases unmatched: 11. The CDR3 DNA is TGTGCCAGCAGCTCCCGGAGTCGGACAGGGGACGAAAAACTGTTTTTT. Amino acids: CASSSRSRTGDEKLFF. The entire variable domain, with the rest obtained from reference TRBV7-2 and TRBJ1-4, is as follows: GAGVSQSPSNKVTEKGKDVELRCDPISGHTALYWYRQSLGQGLEFLIYFQGNSAPDKSGLPSDRFSAERTGGSVSTLTIQRTQQEDSAVYLCASSSRSRTGDEKLFFGSGTQLSVL.

This clone was detected many times. The chain employs TRBV12-5 and TRBJ1-1; perhaps TRBD1 as D (6 bases). The CDR3 contains 16 residues. The V gene lost 0 bases and the J gene lost 2 bases, with 13 bases spanning the gap. Germline V lookup: CDR1 LGHNT, CDR2 FRNRAP. The CDR3 sequence is CASGLVLRGSNTEAFF. The CDR3 coding sequence is TGTGCTAGTGGTTTGGTACTCAGGGGAAGTAACACTGAAGCTTTCTTT.

In its sample, this clone was seen many times. Other DNA sequences within the sample encode an identical CDR3. The chain is built from TRBV4-2 and TRBJ2-3, with TRBD2 identical over 8 bases. This CDR3 is 17 amino acids long. CDR1 LGHNA and CDR2 YNFKEQ come from the germline V gene. With 0 bases clipped from V and 4 bases from J, the junction kept 9 bases outside the gene matches. The CDR3 nucleotides are TGTGCCAGCAGCCAAGATCCAGCCGGGAGGGTCCCAGATACGCAGTATTTT. Its protein product is CASSQDPAGRVPDTQYF.

This clone was seen repeatedly, ten times or more. The chain employs TRBV20-1 and TRBJ2-2; 9 nucleotides agree with TRBD1. V trimming: 5 bases; J trimming: 4 bases; junction bases outside the gene matches: 5. The germline CDR1 and CDR2 sequences are DFQATT and SNEGSKA (reference sequence). CDR3 length: 14 amino acids. The CDR3 protein is CSAWGQGPTGELFF. In DNA form, the CDR3 reads TGCAGTGCTTGGGGACAGGGACCCACCGGGGAGCTGTTTTTT.

This clone was seen many times. This chain uses TRBV3-1 with TRBJ2-5; D gene uncertain. Trimming shortened V by 4 bases and J by 4 bases, and 7 bases separated the two germline ends. Looked up from germline, CDR1 is LGHDT and CDR2 is YNNKEL (reference sequence). This CDR3 is built from 12 residues. The CDR3 DNA follows: TGTGCCAGCAGCCCAAACGCAGAGACCCAGTACTTC. Amino acid sequence: CASSPNAETQYF.

This clone was found many times. The chain combines TRBV6-1 with TRBJ1-5; D gene ambiguous. This CDR3 is built from 15 residues. The V end lost 4 bases, the J end lost 0 bases, and 10 bases lay between the germline ends. Germline values: CDR1 MNHNS, CDR2 SASEGT. The CDR3 protein is CASSVTPLSNQPQHF. The CDR3 bases are TGTGCCAGCAGTGTCACACCGCTTAGCAATCAGCCCCAGCATTTT.

At least ten counts were recorded for this clone. The chain employs TRBV5-1 and TRBJ2-1, with 7 bases aligning to TRBD2. V dropped 0 bases and J dropped 6; count of bases not matched to a gene: 6. The CDR3 runs to 15 residues. CDR1 and CDR2 from the germline V gene are SGHRS and YFSETQ. The CDR3 spells CASSLVTSLANEQFF. The CDR3 DNA reads TGCGCCAGCAGCTTGGTGACTAGCTTGGCCAATGAGCAGTTCTTC.

Many counts were recorded for this clone. The chain joins TRBV19 to TRBJ1-2; D might be TRBD1 (5 bases). The CDR3 spans 13 residues. V lost 7 bases, J lost 8 bases, and 17 bases lay in between. The germline CDR1 and CDR2 sequences are LNHDA and SQIVND (reference sequence). CDR3 residues: CASKDMGRGGYTF. The CDR3 nucleotides read TGTGCCAGTAAAGACATGGGGCGAGGGGGCTACACCTTC.

This clone has a count of ten or more. This chain connects TRBV15 to TRBJ2-1; TRBD2 matches 8 bases. The CDR3 extends over 15 amino acids. The junction had 5 bases not matched to a gene; V was cut back by 0 bases and J by 7 bases. Germline V gives CDR1 LNHNV, CDR2 YYDKDF (reference sequence). CDR3 protein: CATSRDTRGGNEQFF. In DNA, the CDR3 is TGTGCCACCAGCAGAGATACCCGGGGGGGGAATGAGCAGTTCTTC. Full variable domain (outside the CDR3, taken from reference TRBV15 and TRBJ2-1): DAMVIQNPRYQVTQFGKPVTLSCSQTLNHNVMYWYQQKSSQAPKLLFHYYDKDFNNEADTPDNFQSRRPNTSFCFLDIRSPGLGDTAMYLCATSRDTRGGNEQFFGPGTRLTVL.

Ten or more counts support this clone. This chain connects TRBV6-4 to TRBJ2-1, with D perhaps TRBD1 or TRBD2 (6 bases each). Germline CDR1 is MRHNA and CDR2 is SNTAGT. The V end lost 3 bases, the J end lost 4 bases, and 10 bases lay between the germline ends. This CDR3 is built from 14 residues. CDR3 region: CASSDRRGYNEQFF. The DNA for the CDR3 is TGTGCCAGCAGTGATCGGAGGGGGTACAATGAGCAGTTCTTC.

Many counts were recorded for this clone. The chain carries TRBV6-1 and TRBJ2-1; 7 bases fit TRBD2. V trimming: 7 bases; J trimming: 0 bases; junction bases outside the gene matches: 9. The CDR3 runs 16 residues. Germline CDR1 is MNHNS and CDR2 is SASEGT. The CDR3: CASKRLALSSYNEQFF. Written as DNA, the CDR3 is TGTGCCAGCAAAAGACTAGCCCTTAGCTCCTACAATGAGCAGTTCTTC.

This clone came up many times. V is TRBV12-3 or TRBV12-4 and J is TRBJ1-5, with TRBD1 matching 7 bases. This CDR3 comprises 15 residues. Trimming removed 3 bases from V and 5 bases from J; junction bases left unmatched: 7. CDR3 DNA sequence: TGTGCCAGCAGTTTTCCAGGGGGGGGGTATCAGCCCCAGCATTTT. Translated: CASSFPGGGYQPQHF.

This clone has at least ten counts. The J gene is TRBJ1-2, the V gene TRBV9; no definite D call. Looked up from germline, CDR1 is SGDLS and CDR2 is YYNGEE. The CDR3 totals 14 residues. The ends were cut back, 0 bases at V and 2 bases at J, with 8 bases in the middle. The CDR3 reads CASSVGGPNYGYTF. In DNA form, the CDR3 reads TGTGCCAGCAGCGTAGGGGGTCCCAACTATGGCTACACCTTC.

This clone was seen repeatedly, ten times or more. J is TRBJ2-7 and V is TRBV11-1, with 7 bases fitting TRBD1. The CDR3 runs to 17 residues. V shed 5 bases and J 1 base; nucleotides not matched to a gene: 14. CDR1 is SGHAT and CDR2 is FQDESV in the germline V gene (reference sequence). Here the CDR3 DNA reads TGTGCCAGCAGCGTAATACCCGGGACAGAAGAATCCTACGAGCAGTACTTC. Its translation: CASSVIPGTEESYEQYF. Based on the CDR3 plus reference TRBV11-1 and TRBJ2-7, the full variable domain is EAEVAQSPRYKITEKSQAVAFWCDPISGHATLYWYRQILGQGPELLVQFQDESVVDDSQLPKDRFSAERLKGVDSTLKIQPAELGDSAMYLCASSVIPGTEESYEQYFGPGTRLTVT.

This clone was observed at least ten times. The chain couples TRBV4-1 to TRBJ1-3; 7 nucleotides line up with TRBD1. CDR1 is MGHRA, CDR2 YSYEKL, per germline. V trimming: 0 bases; J trimming: 4 bases; junction bases outside the gene matches: 3. This CDR3 spans 15 amino acids. CDR3: CASSQEDRAGNTIYF. In DNA form, the CDR3 reads TGCGCCAGCAGCCAAGAAGACAGGGCCGGAAACACCATATATTTT.

This clone has at least ten counts. The CDR3 DNA reads TGTGCCAGCACCATGGGACCGGACCTCAAAAACATTCAGTACTTC. Amino acids: CASTMGPDLKNIQYF. The gene calls are TRBV11-2 and TRBJ2-4; either TRBD1 or TRBD2 may supply D (5 bases each). Germline V gives CDR1 SGHAT, CDR2 FQNNGV. V gave up 7 bases and J gave up 3 bases, with 16 bases separating them. The CDR3 spans 15 residues.

This clone showed up many times. The V call is TRBV20-1, the J call TRBJ1-6; 9 nucleotides match TRBD1. This CDR3 contains 15 residues. The germline CDR1 and CDR2 sequences are DFQATT and SNEGSKA (reference sequence). Germline trimming cut 2 bases from V and 10 bases from J; bases unmatched to any gene: 9. The CDR3: CSARHRQGGMSPLHF. CDR3 sequence (DNA): TGCAGTGCTAGACACCGACAGGGGGGAATGTCACCCCTCCACTTT.

This clone was seen repeatedly, ten times or more. V gene TRBV4-1 combines with J gene TRBJ2-3; 7 positions match TRBD2. After removal of 0 bases from V and 5 bases from J, the junction contained 11 bases not matched to a gene. Germline CDR1 and CDR2: MGHRA and YSYEKL. This CDR3 is built from 17 residues. The CDR3 spells CASSQERASGTEDTQYF. CDR3 DNA sequence: TGCGCCAGCAGCCAAGAAAGGGCTAGCGGAACGGAAGATACGCAGTATTTT.

In its sample, this clone was seen many times. V and J are TRBV27 and TRBJ2-1; the D gene is possibly TRBD2 (5 bases). The CDR3 is 18 residues long. V lost 0 bases and J lost 2, with 17 bases in between. CDR1 and CDR2 from the germline V gene are MNHEY and SMNVEV (reference sequence). In nucleotides, the CDR3 is TGTGCCAGCAGTTTATCGTGGTTCACTAGTAGCGCCTACAATGAGCAGTTCTTC. Its protein is CASSLSWFTSSAYNEQFF.

This clone was detected many times. The gene calls are TRBV27 and TRBJ2-3; no definite D call. Germline values: CDR1 MNHEY, CDR2 SMNVEV (reference sequence). Trimming pared 3 bases from V and 0 bases from J, leaving 10 bases between. CDR3 length equals 15 residues. The CDR3 bases are TGTGCCAGCAGTTTTTCGGGCCTTAGCACAGATACGCAGTATTTT. It codes for CASSFSGLSTDTQYF.

This clone was seen ten or more times. The chain uses TRBV11-2 and TRBJ2-5; 7 positions agree with TRBD2. Germline-derived CDR1 and CDR2 are SGHAT and FQNNGV. CDR3 length: 14 amino acids. Losses at the gene ends were 3 bases for V and 4 bases for J; bases not matched to a gene: 5. CDR3 nucleotides: TGTGCCAGCAGCTTTCGGTTAGCGGGAGAGACCCAGTACTTC. As protein: CASSFRLAGETQYF.

This clone was seen many times. The CDR3 here is CASSQQGVVYGYTF. The CDR3 DNA is TGTGCCAGCAGCCAGCAGGGGGTGGTCTATGGCTACACCTTC. J is TRBJ1-2 and V is TRBV3-1; 7 nucleotides align to TRBD1. Germline CDR1 is LGHDT and CDR2 is YNNKEL (reference sequence). V was clipped by 3 bases and J by 4 bases; unmatched bases: 5. This CDR3 is built from 14 residues. The variable domain in full, with the rest retrieved from reference TRBV3-1 and TRBJ1-2, is DTAVSQTPKYLVTQMGNDKSIKCEQNLGHDTMYWYKQDSKKFLKIMFSYNNKELIINETVPNRFSPKSPDKAHLNLHINSLELGDSAVYFCASSQQGVVYGYTFGSGTRLTVV.

This clone was picked up a small number of times. The genes are TRBV20-1 and TRBJ2-1; no clear D. V lost 7 bases and J 2 bases, leaving 9 bases between the germline ends. Per the germline V gene, CDR1 is DFQATT and CDR2 is SNEGSKA (reference sequence). The CDR3 loop spans 12 amino acids. CDR3 in DNA: TGCAGTGTAAGTAGAGCCTACAATGAGCAGTTCTTC. Amino acids: CSVSRAYNEQFF.